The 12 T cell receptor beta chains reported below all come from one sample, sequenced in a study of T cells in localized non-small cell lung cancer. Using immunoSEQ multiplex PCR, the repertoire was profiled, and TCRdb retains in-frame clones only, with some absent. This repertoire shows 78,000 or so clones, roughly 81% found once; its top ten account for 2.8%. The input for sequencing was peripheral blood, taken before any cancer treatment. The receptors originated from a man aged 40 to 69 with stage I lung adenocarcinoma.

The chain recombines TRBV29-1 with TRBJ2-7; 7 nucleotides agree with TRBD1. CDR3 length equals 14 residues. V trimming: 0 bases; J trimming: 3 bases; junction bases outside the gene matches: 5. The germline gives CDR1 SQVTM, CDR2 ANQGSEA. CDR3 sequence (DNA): TGCAGCGTTGAAGACCCGACAGGGCTCTACGAGCAGTACTTC. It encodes CSVEDPTGLYEQYF.

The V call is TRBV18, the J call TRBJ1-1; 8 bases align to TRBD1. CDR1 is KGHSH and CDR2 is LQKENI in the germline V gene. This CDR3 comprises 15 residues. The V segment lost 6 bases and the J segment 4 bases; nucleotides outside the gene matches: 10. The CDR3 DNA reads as TGTGCCAGCTCCCAAGACACTACAGGGGGCACTGAAGCTTTCTTT. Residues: CASSQDTTGGTEAFF.

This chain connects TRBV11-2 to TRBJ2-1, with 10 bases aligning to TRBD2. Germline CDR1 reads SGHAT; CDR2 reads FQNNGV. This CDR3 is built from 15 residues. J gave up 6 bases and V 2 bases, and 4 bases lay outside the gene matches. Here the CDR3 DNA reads TGTGCCAGCAGCTTAACGGCTAGCGGGGGCAATGAGCAGTTCTTC. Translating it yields CASSLTASGGNEQFF.

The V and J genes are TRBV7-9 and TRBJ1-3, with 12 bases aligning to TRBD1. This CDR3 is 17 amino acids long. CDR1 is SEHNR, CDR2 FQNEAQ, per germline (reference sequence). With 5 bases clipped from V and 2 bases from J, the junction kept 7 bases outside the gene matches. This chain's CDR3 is CASSRGTGGQTGNTIYF. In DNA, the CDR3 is TGTGCCAGCAGCAGGGGGACAGGGGGCCAAACTGGAAACACCATATATTTT.

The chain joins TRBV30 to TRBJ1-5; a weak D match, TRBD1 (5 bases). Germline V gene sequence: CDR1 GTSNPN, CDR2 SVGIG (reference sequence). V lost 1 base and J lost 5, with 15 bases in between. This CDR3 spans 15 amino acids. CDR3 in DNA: TGTGCCTGGAGTGCTTTGGACAACTGGGATCAGCCCCAGCATTTT. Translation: CAWSALDNWDQPQHF.

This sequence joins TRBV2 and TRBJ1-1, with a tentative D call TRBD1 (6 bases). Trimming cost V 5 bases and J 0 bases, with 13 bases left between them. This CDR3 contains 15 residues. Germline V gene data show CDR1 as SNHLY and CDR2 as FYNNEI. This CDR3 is CASSYRAEMNTEAFF. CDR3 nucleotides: TGTGCCAGCAGTTACAGGGCCGAGATGAACACTGAAGCTTTCTTT.

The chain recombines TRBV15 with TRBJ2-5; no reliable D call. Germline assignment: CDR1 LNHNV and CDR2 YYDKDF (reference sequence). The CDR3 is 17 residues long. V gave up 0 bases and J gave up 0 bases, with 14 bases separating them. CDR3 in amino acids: CATSRDPQPSYQETQYF. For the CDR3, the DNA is TGTGCCACCAGCAGAGATCCACAGCCCTCATACCAAGAGACCCAGTACTTC.

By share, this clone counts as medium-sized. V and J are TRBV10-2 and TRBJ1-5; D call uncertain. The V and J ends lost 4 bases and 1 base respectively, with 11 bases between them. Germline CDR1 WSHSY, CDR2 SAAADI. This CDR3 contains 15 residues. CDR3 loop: CASSVGGLSNQPQHF. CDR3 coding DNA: TGCGCCAGCAGTGTTGGAGGGTTAAGCAATCAGCCCCAGCATTTT.

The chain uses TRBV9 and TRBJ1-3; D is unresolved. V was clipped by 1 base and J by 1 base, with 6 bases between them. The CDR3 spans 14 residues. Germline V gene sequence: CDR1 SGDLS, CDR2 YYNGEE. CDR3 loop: CASSVQISGNTIYF. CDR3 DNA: TGTGCCAGCAGCGTACAGATTTCTGGAAACACCATATATTTT.

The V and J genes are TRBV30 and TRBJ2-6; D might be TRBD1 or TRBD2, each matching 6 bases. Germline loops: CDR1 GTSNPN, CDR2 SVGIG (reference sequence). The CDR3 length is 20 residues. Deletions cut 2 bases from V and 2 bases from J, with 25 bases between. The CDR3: CAWSTVAGQVPLAGANVLTF. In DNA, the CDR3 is TGTGCCTGGAGTACAGTCGCGGGACAAGTCCCACTTGCTGGGGCCAACGTCCTGACTTTC.

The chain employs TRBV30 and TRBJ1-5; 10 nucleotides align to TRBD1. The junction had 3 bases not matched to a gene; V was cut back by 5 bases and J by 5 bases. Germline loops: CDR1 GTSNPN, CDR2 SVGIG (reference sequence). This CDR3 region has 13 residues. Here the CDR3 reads CAWAGTGDQPQHF. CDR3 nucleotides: TGTGCCTGGGCTGGGACAGGGGATCAGCCCCAGCATTTT.

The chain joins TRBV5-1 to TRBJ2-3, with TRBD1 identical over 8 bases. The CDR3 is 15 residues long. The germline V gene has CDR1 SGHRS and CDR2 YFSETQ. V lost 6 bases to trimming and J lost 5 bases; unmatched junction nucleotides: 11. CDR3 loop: CASTETGVSGDTQYF. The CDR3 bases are TGCGCCAGCACCGAGACAGGGGTTTCGGGAGATACGCAGTATTTT.